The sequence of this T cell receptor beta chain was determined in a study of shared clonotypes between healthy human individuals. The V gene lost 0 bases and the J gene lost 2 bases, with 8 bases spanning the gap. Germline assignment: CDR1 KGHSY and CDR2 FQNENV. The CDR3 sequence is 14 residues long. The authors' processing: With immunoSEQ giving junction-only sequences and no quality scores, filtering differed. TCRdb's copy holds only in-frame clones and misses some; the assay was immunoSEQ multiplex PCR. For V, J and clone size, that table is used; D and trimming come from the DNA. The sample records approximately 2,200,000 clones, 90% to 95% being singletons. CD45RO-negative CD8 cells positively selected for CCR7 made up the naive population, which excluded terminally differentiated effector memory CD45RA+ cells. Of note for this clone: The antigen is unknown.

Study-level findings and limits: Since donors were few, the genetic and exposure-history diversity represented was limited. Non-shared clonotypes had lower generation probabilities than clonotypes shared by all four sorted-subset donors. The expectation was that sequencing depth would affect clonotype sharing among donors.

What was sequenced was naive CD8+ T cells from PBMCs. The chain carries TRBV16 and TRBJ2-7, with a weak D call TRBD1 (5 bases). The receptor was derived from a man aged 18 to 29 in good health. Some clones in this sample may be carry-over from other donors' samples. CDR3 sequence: CASSQSARAYEQYF. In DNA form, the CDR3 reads TGTGCCAGCAGCCAATCGGCCAGGGCCTACGAGCAGTACTTC.